This T cell receptor (beta chain) was sequenced for a study of blood T cells in healthy people across ages. General study points: Fewer expanded clones and more diversity marked long-lived versus aged donors. Unsorted PBMCs prevented conclusive naive versus antigen-experienced comparison. TCR beta diversity per million T cells fell roughly linearly with age.

The germline V gene has CDR1 MNHEY and CDR2 SVGAGI. The CDR3 is 19 residues long. The ends lost 2 bases at V and 1 base at J; junction bases unmatched: 16. The sample, about 9.7 milliliters of peripheral blood, was drawn from each donor. A second PCR of 7 to 11 cycles used a sample-barcoded 5' primer and a J-beta primer mix. TCRdb fed the 5' RACE reads into MiXCR, producing one record per CDR3 protein. The sample shows under 1 million distinct CDR3 sequences, under 45% of them seen only once. On this clonotype: Its antigen is not known.

This clonotype was sampled from a man aged 55 to 70 in good health. V usage is TRBV6-5 and J usage is TRBJ1-2; 7 bases are a match to TRBD1. Sequenced material: blood. The CDR3 coding sequence is TGTGCCAGCAGTTACCCAAGAGAAAGTCACAGGGGATATAACTATGGCTACACCTTC. It encodes CASSYPRESHRGYNYGYTF.